This T cell receptor (beta chain) was documented in a study of T cell repertoires in cytomegalovirus infection. As for the study in general: Both recently identified HLA-C-restricted and well-studied HLA-B-restricted CMV epitopes were used in the study. Matching HLA type and CMV infection were both indicated by public TCR beta signatures.

This CDR3 region has 13 residues. V dropped 0 bases and J dropped 7 bases, with 9 bases sitting between them. The V gene's germline CDR1 is LGHNA and CDR2 YNFKEQ. As regards this clonotype: What it binds is not known.

TCRdb redid the calling of the reads with MiXCR, one entry per CDR3 protein. The sample holds approximately 340,000 distinct CDR3 sequences, approximately 32% seen once. General study findings and limits: HLA-C-restricted CMV clonotypes gave the most frequent clonotype in two of eight donors. The cumulative frequency of public TCR beta families distinguished individuals who carried CMV together with the relevant HLA.

The TCR sequence derives from a human donor in good health (CMV status not recorded). Some clones in this sample may be carry-over from other donors' samples. The specimen was cultured PBMCs, collected from culture after CMV antigen stimulation. The chain carries TRBV4-2 and TRBJ1-2, with D unresolved. The CDR3 nucleotides are TGTGCCAGCAGCCAAGACGCTAGGCTTGGCTACACCTTC. Its protein is CASSQDARLGYTF.